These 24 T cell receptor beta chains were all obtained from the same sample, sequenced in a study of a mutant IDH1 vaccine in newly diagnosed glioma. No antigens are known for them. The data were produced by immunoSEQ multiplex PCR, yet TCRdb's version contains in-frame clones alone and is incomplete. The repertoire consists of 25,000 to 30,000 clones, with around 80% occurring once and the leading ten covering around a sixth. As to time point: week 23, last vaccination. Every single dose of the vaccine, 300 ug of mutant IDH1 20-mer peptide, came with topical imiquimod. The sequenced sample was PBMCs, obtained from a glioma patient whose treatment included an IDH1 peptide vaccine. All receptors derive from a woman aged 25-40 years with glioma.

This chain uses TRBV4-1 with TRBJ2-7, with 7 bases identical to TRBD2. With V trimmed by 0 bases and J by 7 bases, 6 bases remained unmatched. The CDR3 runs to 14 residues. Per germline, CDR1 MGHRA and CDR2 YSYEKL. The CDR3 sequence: CASSQDLLAREQYF. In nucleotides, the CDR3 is TGCGCCAGCAGCCAAGATTTACTAGCGCGGGAGCAGTACTTC.

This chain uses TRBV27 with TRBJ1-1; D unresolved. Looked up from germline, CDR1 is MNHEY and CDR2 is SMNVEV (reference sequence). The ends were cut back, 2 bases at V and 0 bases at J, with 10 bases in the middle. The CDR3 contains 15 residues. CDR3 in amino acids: CASSLRAMMNTEAFF. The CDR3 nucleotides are TGTGCCAGCAGTTTACGCGCCATGATGAACACTGAAGCTTTCTTT.

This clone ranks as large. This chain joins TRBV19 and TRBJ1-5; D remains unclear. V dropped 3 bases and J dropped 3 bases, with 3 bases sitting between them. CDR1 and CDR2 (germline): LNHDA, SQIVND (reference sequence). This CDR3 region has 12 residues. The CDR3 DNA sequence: TGTGCCAGTAGTATTTACAATCAGCCCCAGCATTTT. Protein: CASSIYNQPQHF.

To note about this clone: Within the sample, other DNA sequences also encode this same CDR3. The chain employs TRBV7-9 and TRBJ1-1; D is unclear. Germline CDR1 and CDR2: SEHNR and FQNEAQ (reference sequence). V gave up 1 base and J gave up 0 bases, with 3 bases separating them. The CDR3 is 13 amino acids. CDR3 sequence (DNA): TGTGCCAGCAGCTTAGACATGAACACTGAAGCTTTCTTT. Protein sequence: CASSLDMNTEAFF. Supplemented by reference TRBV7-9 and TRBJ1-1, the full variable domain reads DTGVSQNPRHKITKRGQNVTFRCDPISEHNRLYWYRQTLGQGPEFLTYFQNEAQLEKSRLLSDRFSAERPKGSFSTLEIQRTEQGDSAMYLCASSLDMNTEAFFGQGTRLTVV.

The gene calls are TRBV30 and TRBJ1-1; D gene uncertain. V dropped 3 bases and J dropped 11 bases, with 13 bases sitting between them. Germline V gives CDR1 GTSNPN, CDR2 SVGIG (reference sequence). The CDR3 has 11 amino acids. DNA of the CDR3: TGTGCCTGGAGCCCCGGGCCGGGGGCTTTCTTT. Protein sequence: CAWSPGPGAFF.

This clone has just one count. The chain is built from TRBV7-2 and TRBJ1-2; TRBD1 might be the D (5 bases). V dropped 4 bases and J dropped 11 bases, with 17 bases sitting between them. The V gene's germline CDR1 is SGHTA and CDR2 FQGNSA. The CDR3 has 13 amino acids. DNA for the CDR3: TGTGCCAGCAGCTCCCCGGGGGAACATTTGTACACCTTC. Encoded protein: CASSSPGEHLYTF.

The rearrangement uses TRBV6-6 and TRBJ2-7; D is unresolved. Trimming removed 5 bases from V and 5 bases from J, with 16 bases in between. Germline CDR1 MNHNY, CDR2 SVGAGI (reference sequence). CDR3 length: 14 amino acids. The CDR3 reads CASSPSGPYHEQYF. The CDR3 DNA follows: TGTGCCAGCAGTCCTTCCGGACCCTACCACGAGCAGTACTTC.

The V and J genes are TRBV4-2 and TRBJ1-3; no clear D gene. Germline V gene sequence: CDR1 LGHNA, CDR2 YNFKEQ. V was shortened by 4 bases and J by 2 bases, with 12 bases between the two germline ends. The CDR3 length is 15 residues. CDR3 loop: CASSLSRAPGNTIYF. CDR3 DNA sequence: TGTGCCAGCAGCCTTTCTAGGGCGCCTGGAAACACCATATATTTT.

CDR3 in DNA: TGTGCCAGCAGCTTAGTGCCAGGCTATGGCTACACCTTC. This sequence encodes CASSLVPGYGYTF. V and J are TRBV7-8 and TRBJ1-2; the D is unclear. Germline CDR1 SGHVS, CDR2 FQNEAQ. Between the trimmed V and J ends, which lost 1 base and 4 bases, there was a span of 7 bases. The CDR3 extends over 13 amino acids.

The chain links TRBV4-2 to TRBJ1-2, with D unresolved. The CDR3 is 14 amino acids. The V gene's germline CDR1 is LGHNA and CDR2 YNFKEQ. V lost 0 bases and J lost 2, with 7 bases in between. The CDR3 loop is CASSQDPQNYGYTF. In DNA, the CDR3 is TGTGCCAGCAGCCAAGATCCCCAGAACTATGGCTACACCTTC.

The DNA of the CDR3 is TGTGCCAGCAGCGTAGGTACGGGCGTACAAGAGACCCAGTACTTC. Its translation: CASSVGTGVQETQYF. This chain uses TRBV9 with TRBJ2-5; no definite D call. Germline V gene data show CDR1 as SGDLS and CDR2 as YYNGEE. The length of the CDR3 is 15 residues. The germline V and J ends were trimmed by 0 bases and 2 bases, with 11 bases remaining between them.

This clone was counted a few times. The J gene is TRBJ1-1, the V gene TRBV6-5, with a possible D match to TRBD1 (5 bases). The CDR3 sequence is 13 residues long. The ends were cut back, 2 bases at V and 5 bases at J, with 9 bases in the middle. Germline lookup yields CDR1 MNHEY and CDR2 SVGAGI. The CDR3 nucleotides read TGTGCCAGCAGTTACGGGGGAGGGACTGAAGCTTTCTTT. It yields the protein CASSYGGGTEAFF.

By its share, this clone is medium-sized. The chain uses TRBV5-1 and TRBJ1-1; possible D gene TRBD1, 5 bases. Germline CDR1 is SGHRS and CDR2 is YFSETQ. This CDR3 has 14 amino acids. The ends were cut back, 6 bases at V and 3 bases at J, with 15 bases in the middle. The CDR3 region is CASIPMEGYTEAFF. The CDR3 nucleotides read TGCGCCAGCATCCCGATGGAGGGGTACACTGAAGCTTTCTTT.

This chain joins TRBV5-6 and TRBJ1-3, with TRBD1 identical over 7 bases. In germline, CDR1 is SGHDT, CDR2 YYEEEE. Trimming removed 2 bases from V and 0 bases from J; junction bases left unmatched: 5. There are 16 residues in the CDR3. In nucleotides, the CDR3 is TGTGCCAGCAGCTTTGGACAGGATCTCTCTGGAAACACCATATATTTT. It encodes CASSFGQDLSGNTIYF.

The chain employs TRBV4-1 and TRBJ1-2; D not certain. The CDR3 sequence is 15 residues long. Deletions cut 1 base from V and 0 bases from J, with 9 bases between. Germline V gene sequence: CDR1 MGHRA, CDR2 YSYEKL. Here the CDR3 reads CASSQGPGPNYGYTF. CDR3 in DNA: TGCGCCAGCAGCCAAGGTCCAGGACCTAACTATGGCTACACCTTC.

CDR3 protein: CASRSRGEQFF. CDR3 nucleotide sequence: TGTGCCAGCAGATCTAGGGGGGAGCAGTTCTTC. This chain connects TRBV6-5 to TRBJ2-1; maybe TRBD1 (6 bases). There are 11 residues in the CDR3. The ends were cut back, 6 bases at V and 10 bases at J, with 10 bases in the middle. CDR1 MNHEY and CDR2 SVGAGI come from the germline V gene.

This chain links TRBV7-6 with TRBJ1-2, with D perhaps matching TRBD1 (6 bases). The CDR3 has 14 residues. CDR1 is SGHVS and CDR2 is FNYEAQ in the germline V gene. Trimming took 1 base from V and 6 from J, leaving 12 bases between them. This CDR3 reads CASSLGGPANGYTF. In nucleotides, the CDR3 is TGTGCCAGCAGCTTAGGGGGGCCGGCCAATGGCTACACCTTC.

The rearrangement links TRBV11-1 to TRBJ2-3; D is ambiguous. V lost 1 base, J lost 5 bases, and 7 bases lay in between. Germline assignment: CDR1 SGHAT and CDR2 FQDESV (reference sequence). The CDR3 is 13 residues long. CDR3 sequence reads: CASSLEERDTQYF. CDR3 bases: TGTGCCAGCAGCTTAGAAGAACGAGATACGCAGTATTTT.

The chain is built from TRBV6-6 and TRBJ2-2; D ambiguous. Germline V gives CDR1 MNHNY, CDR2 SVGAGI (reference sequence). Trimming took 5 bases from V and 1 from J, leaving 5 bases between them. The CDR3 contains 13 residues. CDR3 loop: CASSPGNTGELFF. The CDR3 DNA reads TGTGCCAGCAGTCCGGGGAACACCGGGGAGCTGTTTTTT.

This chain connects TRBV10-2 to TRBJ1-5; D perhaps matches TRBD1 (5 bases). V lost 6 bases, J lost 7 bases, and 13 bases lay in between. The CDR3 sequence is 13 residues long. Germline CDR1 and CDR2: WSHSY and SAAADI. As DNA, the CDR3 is TGCGCCAGCAGGGGGCGGGGGGTCCAGCCCCAGCATTTT. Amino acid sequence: CASRGRGVQPQHF.

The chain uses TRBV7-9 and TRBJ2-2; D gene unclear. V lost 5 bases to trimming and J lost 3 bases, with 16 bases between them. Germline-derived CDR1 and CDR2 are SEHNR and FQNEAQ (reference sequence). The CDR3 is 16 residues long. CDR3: CASSPGGVWDTGELFF. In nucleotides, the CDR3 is TGTGCCAGCAGCCCCGGTGGAGTTTGGGACACCGGGGAGCTGTTTTTT.

CDR3 nucleotide sequence: TGTGCCAGCAGTCCGGTCCCGGGGGCCCCCAACGAGCAGTACTTC. It codes for CASSPVPGAPNEQYF. V gene TRBV27 combines with J gene TRBJ2-7; either TRBD1 or TRBD2 may supply D (6 bases each). The CDR3 has 15 residues. In germline, CDR1 is MNHEY, CDR2 SMNVEV (reference sequence). The germline V and J ends were trimmed by 5 bases and 5 bases, with 19 bases remaining between them.

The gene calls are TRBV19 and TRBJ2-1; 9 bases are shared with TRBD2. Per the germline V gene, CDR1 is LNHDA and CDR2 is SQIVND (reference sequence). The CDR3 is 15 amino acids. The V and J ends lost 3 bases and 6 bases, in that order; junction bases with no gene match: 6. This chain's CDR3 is CASSMGGGATNEQFF. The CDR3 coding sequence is TGTGCCAGTAGTATGGGCGGGGGGGCGACCAATGAGCAGTTCTTC.

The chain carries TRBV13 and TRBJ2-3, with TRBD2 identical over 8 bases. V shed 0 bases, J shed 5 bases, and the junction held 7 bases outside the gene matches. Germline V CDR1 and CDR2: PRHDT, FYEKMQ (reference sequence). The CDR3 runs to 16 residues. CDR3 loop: CASSLGSSGRRDTQYF. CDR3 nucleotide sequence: TGTGCCAGCAGCTTAGGGTCTAGCGGGCGTCGAGATACGCAGTATTTT.